These 27 T cell receptor beta chains share one sample of origin, sequenced in a study of T cell changes during pregnancy in multiple sclerosis. TCRdb's copy holds only in-frame clones and misses some; the assay was immunoSEQ multiplex PCR. The sample lists some 37,000 clones, roughly 92% seen once, with over 0.75% in the top ten. Sample: CD4+ T cells from peripheral blood mononuclear cells, taken before pregnancy. The receptors were sampled from a female donor with multiple sclerosis, enrolled in a pregnancy study.

This CDR3 reads CASSPGGQGETQYF. The DNA of the CDR3 is TGTGCCAGCAGCCCCGGTGGACAGGGAGAGACCCAGTACTTC. The chain is built from TRBV5-4 and TRBJ2-5, with 8 bases lining up with TRBD1. The V gene's germline CDR1 is SGHNT and CDR2 YYREEE (reference sequence). Unmatched junction bases numbered 6, after V lost 4 bases and J lost 4 bases. This CDR3 contains 14 residues.

The chain has TRBV5-1 and TRBJ1-4; D is perhaps TRBD1 (6 bases). V was cut by 3 bases and J by 8 bases, with 11 bases left in between. Germline values: CDR1 SGHRS, CDR2 YFSETQ. The CDR3 covers 13 residues. This CDR3 reads CASSYFDREKLFF. The DNA of the CDR3 is TGCGCCAGCAGCTATTTCGACAGGGAAAAACTGTTTTTT.

This clone was recorded only once. The chain is built from TRBV27 and TRBJ2-7; 11 bases agree with TRBD2. V was pared by 6 bases and J by 3 bases, with 4 bases of the junction left unmatched. The CDR3 spans 14 residues. Looked up from germline, CDR1 is MNHEY and CDR2 is SMNVEV (reference sequence). The CDR3, as DNA: TGTGCCAGCAGCGGGACTAGCGGATTCTACGAGCAGTACTTC. Protein sequence: CASSGTSGFYEQYF.

The rearrangement links TRBV15 to TRBJ1-4; D ambiguous. Germline CDR1 is LNHNV and CDR2 is YYDKDF (reference sequence). V dropped 11 bases and J dropped 7 bases, with 14 bases sitting between them. This CDR3 comprises 12 residues. The CDR3 here is CAVSRNAEKLFF. In DNA, the CDR3 is TGTGCCGTTAGCCGTAACGCTGAAAAACTGTTTTTT.

The V gene is TRBV5-1, the J gene TRBJ2-7, with 9 bases lining up with TRBD1. Germline loops: CDR1 SGHRS, CDR2 YFSETQ. CDR3 length: 17 amino acids. Unmatched junction bases numbered 14, after V lost 4 bases and J lost 3 bases. The DNA of the CDR3 is TGCGCCAGCAGCGGGGGACAGGGCCGGGGGTCAAGCTACGAGCAGTACTTC. This codes for CASSGGQGRGSSYEQYF.

This chain's CDR3 is CASSLALAGGYNEQFF. The CDR3 DNA reads TGCGCCAGCAGCTTGGCACTAGCGGGAGGCTACAATGAGCAGTTCTTC. The rearrangement joins TRBV5-1 to TRBJ2-1; TRBD2 matches 12 bases. The CDR3 is 16 amino acids. Looked up from germline, CDR1 is SGHRS and CDR2 is YFSETQ. Unmatched junction bases numbered 1, after V lost 0 bases and J lost 3 bases.

Of note for this clone: One end of the junction is discordant with germline, which a read error may explain. The V call is TRBV20-1, the J call TRBJ2-1, with 7 bases that match TRBD1. Germline CDR1 reads DFQATT; CDR2 reads SNEGSKA (reference sequence). The CDR3 covers 10 residues. CDR3 sequence (DNA): TGCAGTGCAGAGGGACAGAATCTACTCTTC. This codes for CSAEGQNLLF.

J is TRBJ2-2 and V is TRBV2; weak D call: TRBD2 (6 bases). Trimming took off 6 bases at V and 8 bases at J, with 22 bases between the two ends. The CDR3 spans 16 residues. From germline, CDR1 is SNHLY and CDR2 FYNNEI. The CDR3 loop is CASSAAGTLVKGELFF. CDR3 sequence (DNA): TGTGCCAGCAGCGCAGCCGGGACTTTAGTGAAGGGGGAGCTGTTTTTT. Complete variable domain (other parts from reference TRBV2 and TRBJ2-2): EPEVTQTPSHQVTQMGQEVILRCVPISNHLYFYWYRQILGQKVEFLVSFYNNEISEKSEIFDDQFSVERPDGSNFTLKIRSTKLEDSAMYFCASSAAGTLVKGELFFGEGSRLTVL.

This clone was counted once. The gene calls are TRBV2 and TRBJ1-2, with no clear D. This CDR3 has 13 amino acids. Trimming shortened V by 0 bases and J by 5 bases, and 7 bases separated the two germline ends. Germline CDR1 SNHLY, CDR2 FYNNEI. DNA of the CDR3: TGTGCCAGCAGTGAAGCGCTTAGATATGGCTACACCTTC. Its protein product is CASSEALRYGYTF.

The chain recombines TRBV2 with TRBJ2-7; tentative D call: TRBD1 (5 bases). Germline CDR1 and CDR2: SNHLY and FYNNEI. The V and J ends lost 5 bases and 3 bases respectively, with 14 bases between them. This CDR3 has 14 residues. Written as DNA, the CDR3 is TGTGCCAGCAGTTATAAGACAGATTTCTACGAGCAGTACTTC. This gives the protein CASSYKTDFYEQYF.

The chain is built from TRBV5-6 and TRBJ1-1; no firm D call. CDR3 length: 12 residues. CDR1 SGHDT and CDR2 YYEEEE come from the germline V gene. V was trimmed by 4 bases and J by 3 bases, leaving 7 bases between them. The CDR3 DNA reads as TGTGCCAGCAGCCGTCGAGACACTGAAGCTTTCTTT. The encoded protein is CASSRRDTEAFF.

By share of the sample, this clone is medium-sized. At one end the junction does not follow the germline gene, possibly because of a read error. The chain carries TRBV23-1 and TRBJ1-5; 9 bases are a match to TRBD1. TRBV23-1 is noted as an ORF with a role that remains uncertain. CDR3 size: 14 residues. The CDR3 bases are TGCGCCAGCAGTCGCACAGGGGGCAAGCAGCCCCAGCATTTT. This translates into CASSRTGGKQPQHF.

The chain employs TRBV5-4 and TRBJ2-7, with 7 bases that match TRBD1. J lost 6 bases, V lost 6 bases, and 9 bases had no gene match. The germline V gene encodes CDR1 SGHNT and CDR2 YYREEE (reference sequence). This CDR3 is 13 amino acids long. The CDR3 region is CASTQQGLGEQYF. The CDR3 DNA sequence: TGTGCCAGCACCCAACAGGGGTTGGGCGAGCAGTACTTC.

The chain couples TRBV5-1 to TRBJ2-5, with 8 bases aligning to TRBD2. Germline V gives CDR1 SGHRS, CDR2 YFSETQ. Germline trimming cut 2 bases from V and 2 bases from J; bases unmatched to any gene: 8. The CDR3 covers 16 residues. The CDR3 region is CASSLTLGTSQETQYF. DNA of the CDR3: TGCGCCAGCAGCTTAACACTAGGGACTAGTCAAGAGACCCAGTACTTC.

This sequence joins TRBV5-4 and TRBJ2-1, with 15 positions matching TRBD2. This CDR3 has 19 amino acids. Germline-derived CDR1 and CDR2 are SGHNT and YYREEE (reference sequence). With 4 bases clipped from V and 8 bases from J, the junction kept 16 bases outside the gene matches. The CDR3 spells CASSPAPRTSGRVVDEQFF. The CDR3 DNA follows: TGTGCCAGCAGCCCTGCCCCGAGGACTAGCGGGAGGGTGGTGGATGAGCAGTTCTTC.

The V gene is TRBV30, the J gene TRBJ1-2; TRBD1 agrees at 7 bases. Trimming took 3 bases from V and 4 from J; bases not matched to a gene: 5. The CDR3 runs to 13 residues. Germline V gives CDR1 GTSNPN, CDR2 SVGIG (reference sequence). CDR3 protein: CAWRGQSLYGYTF. In DNA form, the CDR3 reads TGTGCCTGGAGGGGACAGAGCCTCTATGGCTACACCTTC.

The CDR3 sequence is CASSYSLTGRHEQYF. The CDR3 DNA sequence: TGTGCCAGCAGTTACTCGCTGACAGGGAGACACGAGCAGTACTTC. This chain uses TRBV6-6 with TRBJ2-7; 7 nucleotides align to TRBD1. The CDR3 is 15 amino acids. V trimming: 0 bases; J trimming: 5 bases; junction bases outside the gene matches: 7. Germline V gene lookup returns CDR1 MNHNY and CDR2 SVGAGI (reference sequence).

The V call is TRBV18, the J call TRBJ2-1, with TRBD2 identical over 10 bases. After removal of 6 bases from V and 8 bases from J, the junction contained 10 bases not matched to a gene. Germline V CDR1 and CDR2: KGHSH, LQKENI. The CDR3 runs to 15 residues. The CDR3 protein is CASSQSGRASHEQFF. The CDR3 DNA reads TGTGCCAGCTCCCAAAGCGGGAGGGCCTCCCATGAGCAGTTCTTC.

This chain links TRBV18 with TRBJ1-3; possible D gene TRBD1, 6 bases. The CDR3 contains 16 residues. V was cut by 4 bases and J by 2 bases, with 15 bases left in between. The germline V gene has CDR1 KGHSH and CDR2 LQKENI. The CDR3 spells CASSQDKGQTGNTIYF. CDR3 nucleotides: TGTGCCAGCTCACAAGACAAGGGACAAACTGGAAACACCATATATTTT.

The J gene is TRBJ2-2, the V gene TRBV28; maybe TRBD1 (5 bases). Trimming removed 0 bases from V and 7 bases from J, with 12 bases in between. CDR3 length: 15 amino acids. The V gene's germline CDR1 is MDHEN and CDR2 SYDVKM. The CDR3 spells CASSLWVGANGELFF. The CDR3 nucleotides are TGTGCCAGCAGTTTATGGGTAGGGGCCAACGGGGAGCTGTTTTTT.

The chain carries TRBV6-6 and TRBJ2-3, with a weak D call TRBD2 (5 bases). Trimming shortened V by 6 bases and J by 0 bases, and 10 bases separated the two germline ends. The CDR3 spans 14 residues. CDR1 MNHNY and CDR2 SVGAGI come from the germline V gene (reference sequence). The CDR3 protein is CASRREGSTDTQYF. As DNA, the CDR3 is TGTGCCAGCAGACGGGAAGGGAGCACAGATACGCAGTATTTT.

Comments on this clone: Because the CDR3 is missing its conserved closing phenylalanine or tryptophan, this is likely a read error. Because the CDR3's place on the DNA is in doubt, the DNA is left out and the CDR3 is given as listed by TCRdb. This chain links TRBV6-1 with TRBJ1-1. The CDR3 spans 10 residues, counting both ends. CDR1 and CDR2 from the germline V gene are MNHNS and SASEGT. This CDR3 is CASRMESLDY.

This chain links TRBV19 with TRBJ2-3; TRBD2 agrees at 11 bases. Per the germline V gene, CDR1 is LNHDA and CDR2 is SQIVND (reference sequence). J was trimmed by 0 bases and V by 8 bases; bases with no gene match: 1. The CDR3 runs to 14 residues. The CDR3 nucleotides read TGTGCCAGTCGGACTAGCGGGAGCACAGATACGCAGTATTTT. It is translated as CASRTSGSTDTQYF.

This chain connects TRBV28 to TRBJ2-7; 11 positions agree with TRBD2. J lost 0 bases, V lost 5 bases, and 6 bases had no gene match. Germline lookup yields CDR1 MDHEN and CDR2 SYDVKM. The CDR3 extends over 16 amino acids. CDR3 sequence reads: CASSPRLAGISYEQYF. CDR3 in DNA: TGTGCCAGCAGTCCTAGACTAGCGGGGATCTCCTACGAGCAGTACTTC.

V and J are TRBV19 and TRBJ2-2, with TRBD1 matching over 8 bases. The germline V gene encodes CDR1 LNHDA and CDR2 SQIVND (reference sequence). CDR3 length: 15 amino acids. Trimming removed 10 bases from V and 4 bases from J; junction bases left unmatched: 11. CDR3 sequence: CANEGRGRITGELFF. The CDR3 DNA reads TGTGCCAATGAGGGCAGGGGGCGCATCACCGGGGAGCTGTTTTTT.

The rearrangement uses TRBV28 and TRBJ2-1, with TRBD2 as a possible D gene (5 bases). Trimming pared 8 bases from V and 0 bases from J, leaving 17 bases between. The germline gives CDR1 MDHEN, CDR2 SYDVKM. This CDR3 comprises 16 residues. In DNA form, the CDR3 reads TGTGCCAGCCGGAGCCGGAGGCAGACCTCCTACAATGAGCAGTTCTTC. Translating gives CASRSRRQTSYNEQFF.

This chain joins TRBV6-6 and TRBJ2-7; 7 bases map to TRBD1. The germline CDR1 and CDR2 sequences are MNHNY and SVGAGI (reference sequence). This CDR3 region has 13 residues. The ends lost 2 bases at V and 6 bases at J; junction bases unmatched: 4. The chain's CDR3 is CASSYTTGSEQYF. The DNA of the CDR3 is TGTGCCAGCAGTTACACGACAGGGAGCGAGCAGTACTTC.